A selection of T cell receptor beta chains follows, all from one sample in a study of cytotoxic CD8 clonotypes in ibrutinib-treated CLL. Assay used: immunoSEQ multiplex PCR; TCRdb lists only in-frame clones, some missing. The sample records over 150,000 clones, over 60% being singletons. The sample here was PBMCs, taken after 24 months of ibrutinib treatment. The source of these receptors is a human donor with chronic lymphocytic leukemia. Both conserved end residues are part of each CDR3. Each record gives: V gene, J gene, D gene, clone size, CDR3 DNA, CDR3 protein. A D gene is named only where the DNA matches it firmly. Where a row states a size, it is once, few, many or the class of an expanded clone; other rows omit it.

TRBV2	TRBJ1-5	TRBD1	NA	TGTGCCAGCAGTTTCCAAACGGACAGGGTTAATCAGCCCCAGCATTTT	CASSFQTDRVNQPQHF
TRBV15	TRBJ2-1	TRBD2	NA	TGTGCCACCAGCAGAGATTCTAGCGGAGAATTCGGCTACAGTGAGCAGTTCTTC	CATSRDSSGEFGYSEQFF
TRBV9	TRBJ2-7	TRBD2	NA	TGTGCCAGCAGCAGCGGGAGTGGGAACGAGCAGTACTTC	CASSSGSGNEQYF
TRBV14	TRBJ2-1	NA	once	TGTGCCAGCAGCCAACACGCGGCGGAGCAGTTCTTC	CASSQHAAEQFF
TRBV6-1	TRBJ2-1	NA	NA	TGTGCCAGCACCAGAGCAGCCGCGCGGTTCGATGAGCAGTTCTTC	CASTRAAARFDEQFF
TRBV15	TRBJ2-5	NA	few	TGTGCCACCAGCAGGGGGGGGACACAAGAGACCCAGTACTTC	CATSRGGTQETQYF
TRBV6-1	TRBJ2-1	NA	NA	TGTGCCAGCAGTGAAGCGGGGAGCTCCTACAATGAGCAGTTCTTC	CASSEAGSSYNEQFF
TRBV5-1	TRBJ2-3	TRBD1	NA	TGCGCCAGCAGCTTCCTCCTTGGGACAGGGGCCCCAGATACGCAGTATTTT	CASSFLLGTGAPDTQYF
TRBV27	TRBJ1-5	NA	NA	TGTGCCAGCAGTCCTGGTTGGGGGGGCCCCATCGTGGCCCAGCATTTT	CASSPGWGGPIVAQHF
TRBV7-6	TRBJ2-1	TRBD2	NA	TGTGCCAGCAGCAGAACGCCCGGGACTAGCGGGAGTAATGAGCAGTTCTTC	CASSRTPGTSGSNEQFF
TRBV15	TRBJ2-2	NA	NA	TGTGCCACCAGCAGAGATCCGGGGGCCGGGGAGCTGTTTTTT	CATSRDPGAGELFF
TRBV6-5	TRBJ2-3	TRBD2	NA	TGTGCCAGCAGCCGACTAGCGGGAACGGATACGCAGTATTTT	CASSRLAGTDTQYF
TRBV7-9	TRBJ1-4	NA	few	TGTGCCAGCAGCTTACAGACGGTTAATGAAAAACTGTTTTTT	CASSLQTVNEKLFF
TRBV5-6	TRBJ1-1	TRBD1	once	TGTGCCAGCAGCTCGTTGACTAACAGGGGGCCTGGCACTGAAGCTTTCTTT	CASSSLTNRGPGTEAFF
TRBV28	TRBJ1-1	NA	few	TGTGCCAGCAGAGACCCTGGTGGAGCTTTCTTT	CASRDPGGAFF
TRBV6-6	TRBJ1-4	NA	NA	TGTGCCAGCAGCTTAATTGGGGCTAATGAAAAACTGTTTTTT	CASSLIGANEKLFF
TRBV30	TRBJ1-1	NA	NA	TGTGCCTATGTGGGGCCAGGCTTGAACACTGAAGCTTTCTTT	CAYVGPGLNTEAFF
TRBV28	TRBJ1-2	NA	NA	TGTGCCAGCAGGGATTCGACAGGTAGAGGCTACACCTTC	CASRDSTGRGYTF
TRBV6-7	TRBJ1-5	NA	NA	TGTGCCAGCAGTTACCATCAACAGGATAGCAATCAGCCCCAGCATTTT	CASSYHQQDSNQPQHF
TRBV7-2	TRBJ2-1	TRBD1	NA	TGTGCCAGCAGCTCCGACACAGGGGGCGAGCAGTTCTTC	CASSSDTGGEQFF
TRBV5-4	TRBJ2-1	TRBD1	NA	TGTGCCAGCAGCCCGGGACAGGGGACCTACAATGAGCAGTTCTTC	CASSPGQGTYNEQFF
TRBV19	TRBJ2-6	NA	NA	TGTGCCAGTAGGATCTCTGGGGCCAACGTCCTGACTTTC	CASRISGANVLTF
TRBV11-2	TRBJ1-5	NA	NA	TGTGCCAGCAGCTTAGCGTTTTGGGGGCATCAGCCCCAGCATTTT	CASSLAFWGHQPQHF
TRBV7-3	TRBJ2-7	NA	NA	TGTGCCAGCAGCTCCGCGTTAGGGGTGGGCGAGCAGTACTTC	CASSSALGVGEQYF
TRBV6-5	TRBJ2-7	NA	NA	TGTGCCAGCAGTTGGCGGGACAGAGAATACGAGCAGTACTTC	CASSWRDREYEQYF
TRBV12-5	TRBJ2-4	TRBD2	NA	TGTGCTAGTGGTTTGGTAACGACTAGCGGGAGGGCCAAAAACATTCAGTACTTC	CASGLVTTSGRAKNIQYF
TRBV9	TRBJ2-1	NA	NA	TGTGCCAGCAGCGTATCTCCCACACAGTACAATGAGCAGTTCTTC	CASSVSPTQYNEQFF
TRBV5-5	TRBJ2-1	NA	NA	TGTGCCAGCAGCTTGGCCGTGGTGTATGAGCAGTTCTTC	CASSLAVVYEQFF
TRBV18	TRBJ1-1	NA	NA	TGTGCCAGCTCAGGGGACCCGAGGGGGAACACTGAAGCTTTCTTT	CASSGDPRGNTEAFF
TRBV30	TRBJ2-5	NA	once	TGTGCCGGGCAAGGACAGATCCAAGAGACCCAGTACTTC	CAGQGQIQETQYF
TRBV5-1	TRBJ2-1	NA	NA	TGCGCCAGCAGCCCACAAGCGGTAAGCTCCTACAATGAGCAGTTCTTC	CASSPQAVSSYNEQFF
TRBV5-6	TRBJ2-1	TRBD1	NA	TGTGCCAGCAGCTTGGGACAGGGGGGTGAGCAGTTCTTC	CASSLGQGGEQFF
TRBV9	TRBJ2-6	TRBD1	NA	TGTGCCAGCAGCGTAGCGGGGGTCAGGGGGCCTGGGGCCAACGTCCTGACTTTC	CASSVAGVRGPGANVLTF
TRBV7-2	TRBJ2-2	NA	NA	TGTGCCAGCAGCTTAGCCCCTCCCGGGGAGCTGTTTTTT	CASSLAPPGELFF
TRBV5-1	TRBJ2-7	NA	NA	TGCGCCAGCAGCCTCGAGAGGGGGAGCTCCTACGAGCAGTACTTC	CASSLERGSSYEQYF
TRBV7-9	TRBJ1-1	NA	medium-sized	TGTGCCAGCAGCTTCTGGAGGGATGAAGCTTTCTTT	CASSFWRDEAFF
TRBV18	TRBJ2-1	TRBD2	NA	TGTGCCAGCTCACTCTCCCTAGCGGGTTACAATGAGCAGTTCTTC	CASSLSLAGYNEQFF
TRBV7-6	TRBJ2-7	NA	NA	TGTGCCAGCAGCTCGGACAGCTCCTACGAGCAGTACTTC	CASSSDSSYEQYF
TRBV18	TRBJ1-2	NA	NA	TGTGCCAGCTCACCTGGGGTTAGGGGCTACACCTTC	CASSPGVRGYTF
TRBV9	TRBJ2-7	TRBD1	NA	TGTGCCAGCAGCGTAGTGCCGGGACAGGGAGTTTACGAGCAGTACTTC	CASSVVPGQGVYEQYF
TRBV6-5	TRBJ2-3	TRBD1	NA	TGTGCCAGCAGTAGACAGGGATGGATAGATACGCAGTATTTT	CASSRQGWIDTQYF
TRBV5-1	TRBJ2-5	TRBD1	once	TGCGCCAGCACCAACTTCGAGGACAGGGGGCCGGAGACCCAGTACTTC	CASTNFEDRGPETQYF
TRBV7-8	TRBJ2-7	NA	NA	TGTGCCAGCAGCTTAGGAGGTTTAGGCTCCTACGAGCAGTACTTC	CASSLGGLGSYEQYF
TRBV18	TRBJ2-7	TRBD1	NA	TGTGCCAGCTCACCGTCAGGGGGCCTCTACGAGCAGTACTTC	CASSPSGGLYEQYF
TRBV27	TRBJ2-5	TRBD2	few	TGTGCCAGCAGACCTAGCGGGTCCCCAGAGACCCAGTACTTC	CASRPSGSPETQYF
TRBV6-5	TRBJ2-1	NA	NA	TGTGCCAGCAGTTACGGACTTGGGTTGAATGAGCAGTTCTTC	CASSYGLGLNEQFF
TRBV20-1	TRBJ2-1	NA	NA	TGCAGTGCTAGGGTCTACAATGAGCAGTTCTTC	CSARVYNEQFF
TRBV10-3	TRBJ1-2	TRBD1	NA	TGTGCCATCACCCGGGACAGGAACTATGGCTACACCTTC	CAITRDRNYGYTF
TRBV19	TRBJ2-2	NA	NA	TGTGCCAGCCGCCTGCCCCTTGGGGGGCCCGGGGAGCTGTTTTTT	CASRLPLGGPGELFF
TRBV28	TRBJ1-1	NA	NA	TGTGCCAGCAGTTCTTACGGGGGGCTAGGACTCGGGAACACTGAAGCTTTCTTT	CASSSYGGLGLGNTEAFF
TRBV19	TRBJ2-5	NA	few	TGTGCCAGTAGTCCTTGGGCTACTTCCCCAGAGACCCAGTACTTC	CASSPWATSPETQYF
TRBV11-3	TRBJ2-7	TRBD2	NA	TGTGCCAGCAGCCCCACCACTAGCGGCTACGAGCAGTACTTC	CASSPTTSGYEQYF
TRBV19	TRBJ1-2	NA	hyperexpanded	TGTGCCAGTAGTCCTCTAACAGAGTATGGCTACACCTTC	CASSPLTEYGYTF